This T cell receptor (beta chain) appears in the sequencing data of a study of identical twins. This CDR3 has 15 amino acids. Trimming removed 5 bases from V and 1 base from J; junction bases left unmatched: 5. Germline CDR1 SGHAT, CDR2 FQNNGV. Template switching introduced a universal primer site, and the cDNA bore unique molecular identifiers. TCRdb reprocessed the 5' RACE reads via MiXCR and lists one record per CDR3 protein. The data hold around 1.7 million distinct CDR3 sequences, with roughly a third observed a single time. The receptor was isolated from a newborn girl in good health. Specimen: cord blood. V usage is TRBV11-2 and J usage is TRBJ2-1; 7 bases align to TRBD2. The chain's CDR3 is CASSQTAGSYNEQFF. CDR3 DNA: TGTGCCAGCAGCCAGACAGCGGGGTCCTACAATGAGCAGTTCTTC.